These 29 T cell receptor beta chains were sequenced from one sample in a study of early T cells in non-severe SARS-CoV-2 infection. TCRdb itself ran the 5' RACE reads through MiXCR, one entry per CDR3 protein. The sample has 50,000 to 60,000 distinct CDR3 sequences, roughly 8.7% seen once. This specimen consisted of whole blood, obtained at baseline. Source of these receptors: an adult who was a healthcare worker with PCR-confirmed SARS-CoV-2 infection or an uninfected control (not recorded which).

This clonotype was recorded at least ten times. This chain joins TRBV5-1 and TRBJ1-1, with TRBD1 as a possible D gene (5 bases). Germline V gene sequence: CDR1 SGHRS, CDR2 YFSETQ. The ends were cut back, 0 bases at V and 0 bases at J, with 9 bases in the middle. The CDR3 runs 15 residues. DNA for the CDR3: TGCGCCAGCAGCTTGGGAGGGGAGATGAACACTGAAGCTTTCTTT. It yields the protein CASSLGGEMNTEAFF.

The V gene is TRBV15, the J gene TRBJ1-6; 11 bases agree with TRBD1. This CDR3 comprises 15 residues. Trimming at V came to 5 bases and at J to 7 bases, leaving 4 bases not matched to a gene. CDR1 is LNHNV and CDR2 is YYDKDF in the germline V gene (reference sequence). The CDR3 DNA reads as TGTGCCACCAGCGGACGGACAGGGGGCAATTCACCCCTCCACTTT. It is translated as CATSGRTGGNSPLHF.

The table lists this clonotype with a few counts. This chain links TRBV11-3 with TRBJ2-1; no clear D gene. V lost 0 bases and J 4 bases, leaving 4 bases between the germline ends. The V gene's germline CDR1 is SGHNT and CDR2 YENEEA. The CDR3 runs 13 residues. The CDR3, as DNA: TGTGCCAGCAGCTTAGATCAGTACAATGAGCAGTTCTTC. Protein: CASSLDQYNEQFF.

This clonotype appeared many times. The CDR3 sequence: CASGTDTGYNTEAFF. Here the CDR3 DNA reads TGTGCTAGTGGCACGGATACAGGTTATAACACTGAAGCTTTCTTT. The chain recombines TRBV12-5 with TRBJ1-1, with a tentative D call TRBD1 (5 bases). CDR1 is LGHNT and CDR2 is FRNRAP in the germline V gene. Trimming cost V 6 bases and J 2 bases, with 16 bases left between them. The CDR3 is 15 amino acids.

This clonotype has more than one count but fewer than ten. This chain connects TRBV29-1 to TRBJ2-3; D unclear. CDR3 length: 12 residues. CDR1 and CDR2 from the germline V gene are SQVTM and ANQGSEA. V dropped 7 bases and J dropped 2 bases, with 10 bases sitting between them. CDR3 amino acids: CSARSYTDTQYF. The CDR3 DNA reads TGCAGCGCCCGATCATACACAGATACGCAGTATTTT.

The chain uses TRBV12-3 or TRBV12-4 and TRBJ2-1, with D uncertain. The V and J ends lost 6 bases and 2 bases respectively, with 11 bases between them. CDR3 length: 14 amino acids. The CDR3 DNA sequence: TGTGCCAGCAGCTACGGATTGACCTACAATGAGCAGTTCTTC. It encodes CASSYGLTYNEQFF.

The chain recombines TRBV6-1 with TRBJ1-2; D gene unclear. V lost 4 bases and J 4 bases, leaving 7 bases between the germline ends. This CDR3 contains 12 residues. The V gene's germline CDR1 is MNHNS and CDR2 SASEGT. The CDR3 DNA sequence: TGTGCCAGCAGTGTCCTGACCTATGGCTACACCTTC. Amino acids: CASSVLTYGYTF.

Only a few counts were recorded for this clonotype. Being one base from a much bigger clone, this may be a read error. The chain links TRBV18 to TRBJ2-7; a weak D match, TRBD2 (5 bases). CDR3 length: 13 amino acids. Germline assignment: CDR1 KGHSH and CDR2 LQKENI. V was clipped by 3 bases and J by 2 bases, with 8 bases between them. CDR3 bases: TGTGCCAGCTCACCCCGGGGAACCTACGAGCAGTACTTC. Protein sequence: CASSPRGTYEQYF.

This clonotype was recorded a few times. The rearrangement uses TRBV18 and TRBJ2-5; maybe TRBD2 (5 bases). There are 16 residues in the CDR3. Trimming stripped 5 bases from V and 3 bases from J, with 19 bases between. From germline, CDR1 is KGHSH and CDR2 LQKENI. The CDR3 bases are TGTGCCAGCTCATCAAAGGGATCCGGGAAAAAAGAGACCCAGTACTTC. It yields the protein CASSSKGSGKKETQYF.

In its sample, this clonotype was seen many times. The chain combines TRBV5-1 with TRBJ2-6; D remains ambiguous. From germline, CDR1 is SGHRS and CDR2 YFSETQ. V lost 7 bases and J lost 0, with 11 bases in between. The CDR3 spans 15 residues. The CDR3 nucleotides are TGCGCCAGCGATATCGTCGGCTCTGGGGCCAACGTCCTGACTTTC. Translated, it gives CASDIVGSGANVLTF.

The gene calls are TRBV6-5 and TRBJ2-5; D unclear. Between the trimmed V and J ends, which lost 2 bases and 1 base, there was a span of 8 bases. This CDR3 is built from 14 residues. Germline V gene lookup returns CDR1 MNHEY and CDR2 SVGAGI. CDR3 nucleotide sequence: TGTGCCAGCAGTTACGGACCTCTCCAAGAGACCCAGTACTTC. This gives the protein CASSYGPLQETQYF.

This clonotype was seen many times. The chain joins TRBV3-1 to TRBJ2-7; 8 nucleotides line up with TRBD1. With 1 base clipped from V and 0 bases from J, the junction kept 2 bases outside the gene matches. The length of the CDR3 is 15 residues. Germline lookup yields CDR1 LGHDT and CDR2 YNNKEL (reference sequence). CDR3 region: CASSQVGTGSYEQYF. The CDR3 bases are TGTGCCAGCAGCCAAGTAGGGACAGGCTCCTACGAGCAGTACTTC.

This clonotype was detected only once. The chain combines TRBV21-1 with TRBJ2-3; the table's D call TRBD2 went unverified against the DNA. TRBV21-1 is termed a pseudogene. The CDR3 sequence is 19 residues long. Here the CDR3 DNA reads TGTGCCAGCAGCAAAATATCGCCCCAGGGAGGGGGATGCACAGATACGCAGTATTTT. It is translated as CASSKISPQGGGCTDTQYF.

This chain links TRBV5-1 with TRBJ2-7; the D is unclear. CDR1 is SGHRS and CDR2 is YFSETQ in the germline V gene. The CDR3 runs to 14 residues. V lost 0 bases, J lost 6 bases, and 13 bases lay in between. DNA of the CDR3: TGCGCCAGCAGCTTGGCCGGGCGGCCCGGCGAGCAGTACTTC. Protein: CASSLAGRPGEQYF.

This clonotype was detected a few times. The chain links TRBV7-3 to TRBJ2-1, with TRBD2 identical over 14 bases. CDR1 and CDR2 (germline): SGHTA, FQGTGA. Losses at the gene ends were 5 bases for V and 9 bases for J; bases not matched to a gene: 3. The CDR3 totals 14 residues. CDR3 bases: TGTGCCAGCAGCCTTGGGACTAGCGGGAGTGAGCAGTTCTTC. It codes for CASSLGTSGSEQFF.

This sequence joins TRBV11-2 and TRBJ2-3; D is unclear. The CDR3 is 15 amino acids. V was pared by 5 bases and J by 5 bases, with 17 bases between. Germline V gives CDR1 SGHAT, CDR2 FQNNGV. This chain's CDR3 is CASSLSDGLVDTQYF. In DNA form, the CDR3 reads TGTGCCAGCAGCCTATCGGACGGGTTGGTAGATACGCAGTATTTT.

The chain uses TRBV4-1 and TRBJ2-5; TRBD1 agrees at 7 bases. The CDR3 is 17 amino acids. Per the germline V gene, CDR1 is MGHRA and CDR2 is YSYEKL. The ends lost 0 bases at V and 5 bases at J; junction bases unmatched: 12. The CDR3 DNA is TGCGCCAGCAGCCAAGACTTTTTCCAGGGGGTGATCGAGACCCAGTACTTC. It yields the protein CASSQDFFQGVIETQYF.

The rearrangement joins TRBV11-2 to TRBJ2-7; tentatively, D is TRBD1 or TRBD2 (5 bases each). Germline CDR1 reads SGHAT; CDR2 reads FQNNGV. The CDR3 contains 14 residues. V was clipped by 5 bases and J by 5 bases, with 16 bases between them. The CDR3 spells CASSLRGRAHEQYF. As DNA, the CDR3 is TGTGCCAGCAGCCTTCGGGGCAGGGCCCACGAGCAGTACTTC.

There are many counts of this clonotype. This CDR3 is CASSPPSTGTDTQYF. CDR3 DNA sequence: TGTGCCAGCTCACCACCGAGCACAGGGACAGATACGCAGTATTTT. V gene TRBV18 combines with J gene TRBJ2-3, with a tentative D call TRBD1 (6 bases). Germline-derived CDR1 and CDR2 are KGHSH and LQKENI. The V and J ends lost 0 bases and 3 bases respectively, with 10 bases between them. The CDR3 has 15 amino acids.

The V and J genes are TRBV5-1 and TRBJ1-1, with TRBD1 as a possible D gene (5 bases). The CDR3 is 14 residues long. Trimming removed 1 base from V and 1 base from J, with 8 bases in between. Germline V gene lookup returns CDR1 SGHRS and CDR2 YFSETQ. CDR3 residues: CASSLQGPNTEAFF. The DNA for the CDR3 is TGCGCCAGCAGCTTGCAGGGACCGAACACTGAAGCTTTCTTT. The full variable domain, in which reference TRBV5-1 and TRBJ1-1 provide the parts outside the CDR3, is KAGVTQTPRYLIKTRGQQVTLSCSPISGHRSVSWYQQTPGQGLQFLFEYFSETQRNKGNFPGRFSGRQFSNSRSEMNVSTLELGDSALYLCASSLQGPNTEAFFGQGTRLTVV.

V and J are TRBV29-1 and TRBJ2-7; tentatively, D is TRBD2 (5 bases). Per the germline V gene, CDR1 is SQVTM and CDR2 is ANQGSEA. Deletions cut 3 bases from V and 4 bases from J, with 10 bases between. There are 12 residues in the CDR3. For the CDR3, the DNA is TGCAGCGTTGACCCCGGGAATTACGAGCAGTACTTC. This translates into CSVDPGNYEQYF.

The CDR3 nucleotides are TGTGCCAGCAGCCAAGTGGTTAGCGGGGGTGAGCAGTTCTTC. It is translated as CASSQVVSGGEQFF. The chain carries TRBV3-1 and TRBJ2-1; 9 positions match TRBD2. This CDR3 is built from 14 residues. V lost 1 base to trimming and J lost 9 bases; unmatched junction nucleotides: 4. The germline CDR1 and CDR2 sequences are LGHDT and YNNKEL (reference sequence).

The sample holds a few counts of this clonotype. This chain links TRBV12-3 or TRBV12-4 with TRBJ2-7; D not certain. With 1 base removed from V and 4 bases from J, the gap between germline ends came to 11 bases. The CDR3 covers 14 residues. CDR3 residues: CASSLGDGRYEQYF. CDR3 DNA: TGTGCCAGCAGTTTAGGAGACGGACGGTACGAGCAGTACTTC.

This clonotype occurred a few times. The V and J genes are TRBV29-1 and TRBJ1-3; D uncertain. Per the germline V gene, CDR1 is SQVTM and CDR2 is ANQGSEA. This CDR3 spans 14 amino acids. Trimming took 4 bases from V and 0 from J, leaving 10 bases between them. The CDR3 spells CSVAGVSSGNTIYF. The CDR3 DNA is TGCAGCGTTGCTGGAGTCTCCTCTGGAAACACCATATATTTT.

This clonotype was counted between two and nine times. V is TRBV11-2 and J is TRBJ2-4, with unresolved D. The germline V and J ends were trimmed by 4 bases and 0 bases, with 10 bases remaining between them. Germline V CDR1 and CDR2: SGHAT, FQNNGV. The length of the CDR3 is 15 residues. The CDR3 DNA is TGTGCCAGCAGCTCCGTTAAGGGAGCCAAAAACATTCAGTACTTC. Its translation: CASSSVKGAKNIQYF.

This clonotype came up a few times. The V and J genes are TRBV6-1 and TRBJ1-1, with TRBD1 matching over 10 bases. CDR1 and CDR2 from the germline V gene are MNHNS and SASEGT. The CDR3 consists of 15 residues. V gave up 1 base and J gave up 1 base; unmatched junction bases: 0. CDR3 DNA: TGTGCCAGCAGTGAAGGGACAGGGGGGAACACTGAAGCTTTCTTT. Translation gives CASSEGTGGNTEAFF.

This clonotype was recorded a few times. Here the CDR3 reads CSAARTGDFDEQYF. In nucleotides, the CDR3 is TGCAGCGCGGCCCGCACAGGGGATTTCGACGAGCAGTACTTC. The V call is TRBV29-1, the J call TRBJ2-7, with TRBD1 matching 7 bases. V was clipped by 7 bases and J by 5 bases; unmatched bases: 14. This CDR3 contains 14 residues. Germline V CDR1 and CDR2: SQVTM, ANQGSEA.

The V gene is TRBV9, the J gene TRBJ2-5; possibly TRBD1 for D (6 bases). The CDR3 consists of 15 residues. Germline CDR1 reads SGDLS; CDR2 reads YYNGEE. Trimming cost V 0 bases and J 1 base, with 10 bases left between them. This chain's CDR3 is CASSVEGHFQETQYF. In nucleotides, the CDR3 is TGTGCCAGCAGCGTAGAGGGACACTTCCAAGAGACCCAGTACTTC. The full variable domain, completed using reference TRBV9 and TRBJ2-5, is DSGVTQTPKHLITATGQRVTLRCSPRSGDLSVYWYQQSLDQGLQFLIQYYNGEERAKGNILERFSAQQFPDLHSELNLSSLELGDSALYFCASSVEGHFQETQYFGPGTRLLVL.

This clonotype has ten or more counts. The chain joins TRBV28 to TRBJ1-2; D unclear. V gave up 3 bases and J gave up 8 bases, with 7 bases separating them. The CDR3 extends over 11 amino acids. CDR1 is MDHEN, CDR2 SYDVKM, per germline. The CDR3 reads CASSFGEGYTF. The CDR3, as DNA: TGTGCCAGCAGTTTTGGGGAGGGCTACACCTTC.